The entry below describes one T cell receptor (beta chain). What it binds is not known. The data are from a study of T-cell reconstitution after alpha-beta-depleted transplantation in children. Per the germline V gene, CDR1 is MNHEY and CDR2 is SVGAGI. V dropped 7 bases and J dropped 3 bases, with 12 bases sitting between them. The CDR3 extends over 13 amino acids. Preparing the TCRbeta library involved the use of unique molecular identifiers. TCRdb processed the PCR reads anew with MiXCR; each CDR3 protein has one entry. The table has around 270,000 distinct CDR3 sequences, 10% seen once. General observations from the study: One year after transplant, T-cell counts and diversity came mostly from newly produced T cells. Where alpha-beta T cells came from about two months after transplant was reportedly several hundred expanded graft clones. There were some patients whose high TCRbeta diversity at day 60 came from surviving recipient T cells and thymic progenitors.

This chain uses TRBV6-5 with TRBJ1-1, with a weak D call TRBD1 (5 bases). This clonotype was obtained from a boy under two years old with acute myeloid leukemia, due to receive a stem cell transplant. The material was PBMCs, obtained before TCRalphabeta/CD19-depleted stem cell transplant. CDR3 protein: CASIRAGYTEAFF. CDR3 coding DNA: TGTGCCAGCATACGAGCAGGGTACACTGAAGCTTTCTTT.